This T cell receptor beta chain was sequenced in a study of beta chain features in type 1 diabetes. Study at large: Researchers looked at fewer than 120,000,000 sorted cells across all samples.

The CDR3 loop spans 18 amino acids. Per germline, CDR1 MNHEY and CDR2 SMNVEV (reference sequence). Trimming pared 1 base from V and 5 bases from J, leaving 21 bases between. What was sequenced were expressed TCRB transcripts, since all of the isolated RNA had been reverse transcribed. Some clones are missing from TCRdb's copy, which holds only in-frame ones; the method was immunoSEQ multiplex PCR. The data contain fewer than 350,000 clones, approximately 8% of them seen just once; the ten biggest clones take up roughly 1%. Sequenced: central memory CD4+ T cells from blood. The clonotype was recovered from a woman younger than 35 in good health. The V gene is TRBV27, the J gene TRBJ1-5; D ambiguous. For the CDR3, the DNA is TGTGCCAGCAGTTTATTCCCTCCCGGAGGGTCTTCTTATCAGCCCCAGCATTTT. It translates to CASSLFPPGGSSYQPQHF.